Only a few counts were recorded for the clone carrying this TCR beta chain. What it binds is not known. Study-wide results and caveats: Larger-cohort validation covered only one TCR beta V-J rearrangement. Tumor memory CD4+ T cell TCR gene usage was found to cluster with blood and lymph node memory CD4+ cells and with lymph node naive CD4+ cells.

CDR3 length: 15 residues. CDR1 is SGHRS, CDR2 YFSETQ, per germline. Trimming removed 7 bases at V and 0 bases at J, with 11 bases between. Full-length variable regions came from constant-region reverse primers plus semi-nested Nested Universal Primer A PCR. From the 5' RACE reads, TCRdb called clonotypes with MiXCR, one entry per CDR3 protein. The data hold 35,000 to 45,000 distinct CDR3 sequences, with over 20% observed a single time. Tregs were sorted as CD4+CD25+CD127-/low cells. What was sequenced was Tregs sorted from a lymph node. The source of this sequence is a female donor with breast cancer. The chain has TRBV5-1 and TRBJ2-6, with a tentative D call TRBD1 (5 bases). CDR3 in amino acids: CASQLQGSGANVLTF. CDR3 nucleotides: TGCGCCAGCCAACTTCAGGGCTCTGGGGCCAACGTCCTGACTTTC.